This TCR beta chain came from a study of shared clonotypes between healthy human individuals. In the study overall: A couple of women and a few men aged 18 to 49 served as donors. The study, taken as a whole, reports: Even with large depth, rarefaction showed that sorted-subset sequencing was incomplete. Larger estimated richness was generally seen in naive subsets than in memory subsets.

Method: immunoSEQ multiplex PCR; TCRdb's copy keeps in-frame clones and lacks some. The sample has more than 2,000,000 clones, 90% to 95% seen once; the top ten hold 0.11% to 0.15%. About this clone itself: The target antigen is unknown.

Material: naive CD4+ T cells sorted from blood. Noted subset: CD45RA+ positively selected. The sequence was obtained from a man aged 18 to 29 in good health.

CDR3: CASIRDKVSPLHF. DNA for the CDR3: TGTGCCAGCATCCGGGACAAAGTCTCACCCCTCCACTTT. V is TRBV2 and J is TRBJ1-6, with D perhaps matching TRBD1 (6 bases). V lost 7 bases and J lost 10, with 14 bases in between. CDR1 and CDR2 (germline): SNHLY, FYNNEI. The CDR3 totals 13 residues.